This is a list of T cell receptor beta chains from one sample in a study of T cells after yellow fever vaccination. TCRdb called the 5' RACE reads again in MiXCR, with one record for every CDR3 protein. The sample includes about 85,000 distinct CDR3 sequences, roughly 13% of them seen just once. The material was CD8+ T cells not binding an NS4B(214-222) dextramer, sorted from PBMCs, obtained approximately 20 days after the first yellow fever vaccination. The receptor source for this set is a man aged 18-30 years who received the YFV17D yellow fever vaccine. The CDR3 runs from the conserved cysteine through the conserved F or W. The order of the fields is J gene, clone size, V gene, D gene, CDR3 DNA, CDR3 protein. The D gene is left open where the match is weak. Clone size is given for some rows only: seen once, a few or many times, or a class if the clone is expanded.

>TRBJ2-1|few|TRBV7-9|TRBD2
TGTGCCAGCACCAGTCGGGGGGGCCGGGACAATGAGCAGTTCTTC
CASTSRGGRDNEQFF
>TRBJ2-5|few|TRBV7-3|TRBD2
TGTGCCAGCAGCTTAGATCCCGGGGGGCAAGAGACCCAGTACTTC
CASSLDPGGQETQYF
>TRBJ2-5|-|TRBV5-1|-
TGCGCCAGCAGCTTGGTTGGGTACCAAGAGACCCAGTACTTC
CASSLVGYQETQYF
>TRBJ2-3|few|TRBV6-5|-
TGTGCCAGCAGTTACACAGGCGGGGATACGCAGTATTTT
CASSYTGGDTQYF
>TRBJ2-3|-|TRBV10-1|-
TGCGCCAGCAGTGAGTCAGGAGATACGCAGTATTTT
CASSESGDTQYF
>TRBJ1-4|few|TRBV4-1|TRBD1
TGCGCCAGCAGCCAACCGGGACAGCTAAATGAAAAACTGTTTTTT
CASSQPGQLNEKLFF
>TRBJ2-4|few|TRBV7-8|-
TGTGCCAGCAGCTTAGGTGGGGTAGGGTCCAAAAACATTCAGTACTTC
CASSLGGVGSKNIQYF
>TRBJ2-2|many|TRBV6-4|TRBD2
TGTGCCAGCAGTGCTAGCGGGGACACCGGGGAGCTGTTTTTT
CASSASGDTGELFF
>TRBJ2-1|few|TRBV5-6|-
TGTGCCAGCAGCCAGGGACCCAGCAATGAGCAGTTCTTC
CASSQGPSNEQFF
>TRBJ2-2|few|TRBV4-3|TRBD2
TGCGCCAGCAGCCCGAGTCCTCCGGGGGGCACCGGGGAGCTGTTTTTT
CASSPSPPGGTGELFF
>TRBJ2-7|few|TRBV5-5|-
TGTGCCAGCAGCTGGGCCTACGAGCAGTACTTC
CASSWAYEQYF
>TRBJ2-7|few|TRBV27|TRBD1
TGTGCCAGCAGTTTATGGTTCGGACAGGACTACGAGCAGTACTTC
CASSLWFGQDYEQYF
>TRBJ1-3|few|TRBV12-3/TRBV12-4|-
TGTGCCAGCAGTTTTCAGAGCTCTGGAAACACCATATATTTT
CASSFQSSGNTIYF